A selection of T cell receptor beta chains follows, all from one sample in a study of blood T cells in healthy people across ages. TCRdb itself ran the 5' RACE reads through MiXCR, one entry per CDR3 protein. The sample records about 680,000 distinct CDR3 sequences, approximately 49% being singletons. Sequencing was done on a sample of blood. All receptors derive from a woman in her sixties in good health. CDR3s include the opening cysteine and the closing phenylalanine or tryptophan. Fields, in order: D gene, J gene, V gene, clone size, CDR3 protein, CDR3 DNA. A D gene is named only where the DNA matches it firmly. Clone size, where shown, is once, few, many, or a class for clones that have expanded.

D: NA; J: TRBJ2-7; V: TRBV5-1; size: few; CDR3: CASSLAGQSTYEQYF; DNA: TGCGCCAGCAGCTTGGCAGGACAGTCAACCTACGAGCAGTACTTC
D: NA; J: TRBJ2-1; V: TRBV7-2; size: NA; CDR3: CASSPMTVSDEQFF; DNA: TGTGCCAGCAGCCCAATGACAGTTTCGGATGAGCAGTTCTTC
D: NA; J: TRBJ2-3; V: TRBV28; size: NA; CDR3: CASSGLGGGVGTDTQYF; DNA: TGTGCCAGCAGTGGGCTGGGAGGGGGCGTTGGCACAGATACGCAGTATTTT
D: NA; J: TRBJ2-5; V: TRBV12-3/TRBV12-4; size: NA; CDR3: CASSLGGGETQYF; DNA: TGTGCCAGCAGTTTAGGGGGAGGAGAGACCCAGTACTTC
D: TRBD1; J: TRBJ2-5; V: TRBV5-1; size: NA; CDR3: CASSKGTGSNEQYF; DNA: TGCGCCAGCAGCAAAGGGACAGGGAGCAATGAGCAGTACTTC
D: NA; J: TRBJ1-2; V: TRBV7-9; size: NA; CDR3: CASSLMDSSCGYTF; DNA: TGTGCCAGCAGCTTAATGGATTCTAGCTGTGGCTACACCTTC
D: NA; J: TRBJ2-5; V: TRBV4-1; size: NA; CDR3: CASSQVGMETQYF; DNA: TGCGCCAGCAGCCAAGTGGGGATGGAGACCCAGTACTTC
D: NA; J: TRBJ2-2; V: TRBV18; size: NA; CDR3: CASSPLRPLERGELFF; DNA: TGTGCCAGCTCACCACTACGCCCGCTGGAACGCGGGGAGCTGTTTTTT
D: TRBD2; J: TRBJ2-5; V: TRBV5-1; size: few; CDR3: CASSPGTSGETQYF; DNA: TGTGCCAGCAGCCCCGGGACTAGCGGAGAGACCCAGTACTTC
D: NA; J: TRBJ2-7; V: TRBV20-1; size: NA; CDR3: CSGVRDRASYEQYF; DNA: TGCAGTGGAGTGCGGGACAGAGCCTCCTACGAGCAGTACTTC
D: TRBD2; J: TRBJ2-5; V: TRBV5-4; size: NA; CDR3: CASTEKTSGQETQYF; DNA: TGTGCCAGCACTGAAAAAACTAGCGGCCAAGAGACCCAGTACTTC
D: TRBD1; J: TRBJ2-3; V: TRBV20-1; size: NA; CDR3: CSAETGLSLADTQYF; DNA: TGCAGTGCTGAGACAGGGTTGAGCCTGGCAGATACGCAGTATTTT
D: NA; J: TRBJ1-6; V: TRBV30; size: NA; CDR3: CAWSVHRTGNSPLHF; DNA: TGTGCCTGGAGTGTCCACAGAACTGGGAATTCACCCCTCCACTTT
D: TRBD2; J: TRBJ2-7; V: TRBV7-8; size: NA; CDR3: CASSSQPGLAYEQYF; DNA: TGTGCCAGCAGCTCTCAACCAGGACTAGCGTACGAGCAGTACTTC
D: TRBD2; J: TRBJ2-1; V: TRBV20-1; size: NA; CDR3: CSAPGLAGVGSYNEQFF; DNA: TGTAGTGCGCCGGGACTAGCGGGGGTGGGCTCCTACAATGAGCAGTTCTTC
D: TRBD2; J: TRBJ2-1; V: TRBV20-1; size: few; CDR3: CSATTLSTRLAGDEQFF; DNA: TGCAGTGCTACAACACTTTCTACGAGACTAGCGGGAGATGAGCAGTTCTTC
D: TRBD1; J: TRBJ2-5; V: TRBV29-1; size: NA; CDR3: CSVDPPGGGYETQYF; DNA: TGCAGCGTTGATCCTCCAGGGGGCGGGTATGAGACCCAGTACTTC
D: NA; J: TRBJ2-3; V: TRBV5-1; size: NA; CDR3: CATSENRADTQYF; DNA: TGCGCCACCTCGGAAAATAGAGCAGATACGCAGTATTTT
D: NA; J: TRBJ1-4; V: TRBV7-6; size: NA; CDR3: CASSPGFTHDEKLFF; DNA: TGTGCCAGCAGCCCAGGTTTTACTCACGATGAAAAACTGTTTTTT
D: TRBD2; J: TRBJ2-1; V: TRBV7-9; size: NA; CDR3: CASRASGSGYNEQFF; DNA: TGTGCCAGCAGGGCTAGCGGGAGCGGCTACAATGAGCAGTTCTTC
D: TRBD2; J: TRBJ2-3; V: TRBV20-1; size: few; CDR3: CSAGASGRTDTQYF; DNA: TGCAGTGCCGGGGCTAGCGGGAGAACAGATACGCAGTATTTT
D: TRBD2; J: TRBJ2-3; V: TRBV7-6; size: NA; CDR3: CASSLVRGTSGSTDTQYF; DNA: TGTGCCAGCAGCTTAGTACGGGGAACTAGCGGGAGCACAGATACGCAGTATTTT
D: TRBD1; J: TRBJ2-3; V: TRBV4-3; size: many; CDR3: CASSQERDDTGGDTQYF; DNA: TGCGCCAGCAGCCAAGAACGGGACGACACAGGGGGCGATACGCAGTATTTT
D: TRBD1; J: TRBJ2-7; V: TRBV6-2/TRBV6-3; size: many; CDR3: CASSYSVFRPEDWDRTTSYEQYF; DNA: TGTGCCAGCAGTTACTCGGTATTTAGACCCGAGGATTGGGACAGGACTACCTCCTACGAGCAGTACTTC
D: TRBD1; J: TRBJ2-5; V: TRBV29-1; size: few; CDR3: CSFSGTGQETQYF; DNA: TGCAGCTTCTCCGGGACAGGTCAAGAGACCCAGTACTTC
D: NA; J: TRBJ1-4; V: TRBV20-1; size: few; CDR3: CSAREGLYNEKLFF; DNA: TGCAGTGCTAGAGAGGGACTCTATAATGAAAAACTGTTTTTT
D: TRBD1; J: TRBJ2-1; V: TRBV11-1; size: NA; CDR3: CASSLAGDSAYNEQFF; DNA: TGTGCCAGCAGCTTAGCAGGGGACAGTGCCTACAATGAGCAGTTCTTC
D: NA; J: TRBJ2-1; V: TRBV3-1; size: NA; CDR3: CASSQGSFFGDEQFF; DNA: TGTGCCAGCAGCCAAGGTTCCTTCTTTGGCGATGAGCAGTTCTTC
D: NA; J: TRBJ2-1; V: TRBV12-3/TRBV12-4; size: NA; CDR3: CASSLRREWVYNEQFF; DNA: TGTGCCAGCAGTTTAAGGAGGGAGTGGGTGTACAATGAGCAGTTCTTC
D: TRBD1; J: TRBJ2-5; V: TRBV5-5; size: few; CDR3: CASSRPTGGQETQYF; DNA: TGTGCCAGCAGCCGCCCTACAGGGGGCCAAGAGACCCAGTACTTC
D: NA; J: TRBJ1-1; V: TRBV29-1; size: NA; CDR3: CSVGGLSMSTEAFF; DNA: TGCAGCGTTGGGGGCCTGTCAATGAGCACTGAAGCTTTCTTT
D: NA; J: TRBJ2-5; V: TRBV20-1; size: few; CDR3: CSARKTPSNQETQYF; DNA: TGCAGTGCTAGAAAAACTCCTAGTAATCAAGAGACCCAGTACTTC
D: NA; J: TRBJ2-7; V: TRBV4-1; size: NA; CDR3: CASSQRAGTYEQYF; DNA: TGCGCCAGCAGCCAACGAGCAGGGACCTACGAGCAGTACTTC
D: TRBD1; J: TRBJ1-5; V: TRBV28; size: NA; CDR3: CASRPGQGSRQPQHF; DNA: TGTGCCAGCAGGCCGGGACAGGGGAGCCGACAGCCCCAGCATTTT
D: NA; J: TRBJ2-3; V: TRBV20-1; size: NA; CDR3: CSARDLDTQYF; DNA: TGCAGTGCTAGAGATCTAGATACGCAGTATTTT
D: NA; J: TRBJ2-3; V: TRBV2; size: NA; CDR3: CASSEWTATDTQYF; DNA: TGTGCCAGCAGTGAGTGGACTGCCACAGATACGCAGTATTTT
D: NA; J: TRBJ2-1; V: TRBV20-1; size: few; CDR3: CSARDHRRGSYNEQFF; DNA: TGCAGTGCTAGAGATCATCGGCGGGGCTCCTACAATGAGCAGTTCTTC
D: NA; J: TRBJ2-4; V: TRBV28; size: NA; CDR3: CASSARGRFLNIQYF; DNA: TGTGCCAGCAGTGCCAGGGGACGCTTTTTAAACATTCAGTACTTC
D: NA; J: TRBJ2-1; V: TRBV25-1; size: many; CDR3: CASSEVPYESPTNEQFF; DNA: TGTGCCAGCAGTGAAGTACCTTATGAGTCCCCCACCAATGAGCAGTTCTTC
D: TRBD1; J: TRBJ2-3; V: TRBV9; size: NA; CDR3: CASSVGQGVADTQYF; DNA: TGTGCCAGCAGCGTAGGACAGGGGGTCGCAGATACGCAGTATTTT
D: NA; J: TRBJ1-1; V: TRBV6-2/TRBV6-3; size: NA; CDR3: CASSYNRSPTEAFF; DNA: TGTGCCAGCAGCTACAACCGGAGCCCCACTGAAGCTTTCTTT
D: TRBD1; J: TRBJ1-4; V: TRBV2; size: NA; CDR3: CASRLDRAWNEKLFF; DNA: TGTGCCAGTCGGTTAGACAGGGCTTGGAATGAAAAACTGTTTTTT
D: NA; J: TRBJ2-5; V: TRBV29-1; size: few; CDR3: CSAEGWTENQETQYF; DNA: TGCAGCGCCGAGGGTTGGACGGAGAACCAAGAGACCCAGTACTTC
D: NA; J: TRBJ2-6; V: TRBV7-9; size: NA; CDR3: CASSSPGASSGANVLTF; DNA: TGTGCCAGCAGCTCCCCGGGTGCCAGCTCTGGGGCCAACGTCCTGACTTTC
D: TRBD2; J: TRBJ2-1; V: TRBV7-2; size: NA; CDR3: CASSALLAGENNEQFF; DNA: TGTGCCAGCAGCGCGTTACTAGCGGGAGAGAACAATGAGCAGTTCTTC
D: NA; J: TRBJ1-2; V: TRBV28; size: once; CDR3: CAGLDSSSYGYTF; DNA: TGTGCCGGATTGGACAGTTCCTCGTATGGCTACACCTTC
D: NA; J: TRBJ1-1; V: TRBV10-3; size: NA; CDR3: CATAGRGDTEAFF; DNA: TGTGCCACCGCCGGCAGGGGTGACACTGAAGCTTTCTTT
D: NA; J: TRBJ1-2; V: TRBV11-2; size: NA; CDR3: CASSLRILYGYTF; DNA: TGTGCCAGCAGCTTAAGGATCCTTTATGGCTACACCTTC
D: TRBD2; J: TRBJ2-5; V: TRBV20-1; size: NA; CDR3: CSARDRGTSVKTQYF; DNA: TGCAGTGCTAGAGATCGTGGGACTAGTGTAAAGACCCAGTACTTC
D: TRBD2; J: TRBJ2-1; V: TRBV3-1; size: NA; CDR3: CASSHSSGSLGNEQFF; DNA: TGTGCCAGCAGCCACTCTAGCGGGAGTCTCGGCAATGAGCAGTTCTTC
D: NA; J: TRBJ2-7; V: TRBV5-5; size: few; CDR3: CASTSKGAASYEQYF; DNA: TGTGCCAGCACCTCGAAAGGAGCGGCCTCCTACGAGCAGTACTTC
D: NA; J: TRBJ2-1; V: TRBV9; size: NA; CDR3: CASSVEGLTSDEQFF; DNA: TGTGCCAGCAGCGTAGAGGGACTCACGTCGGATGAGCAGTTCTTC
D: NA; J: TRBJ1-4; V: TRBV20-1; size: NA; CDR3: CSARQRTEEKLFF; DNA: TGCAGTGCTAGACAACGGACTGAGGAAAAACTGTTTTTT
D: TRBD1; J: TRBJ2-7; V: TRBV5-1; size: NA; CDR3: CASSLLTGGEQYF; DNA: TGCGCCAGCAGCTTGCTTACAGGGGGCGAGCAGTACTTC
D: TRBD2; J: TRBJ2-7; V: TRBV25-1; size: few; CDR3: CASQSERGVYEQYF; DNA: TGTGCCAGCCAATCTGAGCGGGGGGTATACGAGCAGTACTTC
D: TRBD2; J: TRBJ2-1; V: TRBV20-1; size: many; CDR3: CSARALGRGFPDEQFF; DNA: TGCAGTGCTAGGGCCCTCGGGAGGGGATTTCCCGATGAGCAGTTCTTC
D: NA; J: TRBJ1-5; V: TRBV27; size: NA; CDR3: CASSLSGADYGNQPQHF; DNA: TGTGCCAGCAGTTTATCGGGGGCAGACTACGGCAATCAGCCCCAGCATTTT
D: TRBD2; J: TRBJ2-7; V: TRBV7-9; size: NA; CDR3: CASSAGTSGRAQGRSYEQYF; DNA: TGTGCCAGCAGCGCCGGGACTAGCGGGAGGGCTCAGGGGCGTTCCTACGAGCAGTACTTC
D: NA; J: TRBJ2-3; V: TRBV7-9; size: few; CDR3: CASSSKKTGSTDTQYF; DNA: TGTGCCAGCAGCTCCAAAAAAACAGGGAGCACAGATACGCAGTATTTT
D: TRBD2; J: TRBJ2-1; V: TRBV5-1; size: NA; CDR3: CASSLARLAPQGNEQFF; DNA: TGCGCCAGCAGCTTGGCCCGACTAGCGCCCCAGGGTAATGAGCAGTTCTTC